This TCR beta chain emerged from a study of cytomegalovirus exposure and HLA in healthy donors (dated by TCRdb to 2016 to 2017). In the study overall: According to a later analysis, one platform produced both the roughly 120 validation repertoires and the 550 to 800 repertoires of the first cohort. The study aimed to test whether cataloging public T cell receptors could reveal signatures of past pathogen exposure. To predict cytomegalovirus infection status, the study brought together high-throughput TCR immunosequencing, statistical association of individual TCRs with disease status, and machine learning. A separate validation cohort of approximately 120 different subjects was used in addition to the approximately 640-subject first cohort.

Libraries were made using the immunoSEQ multiplex PCR assay. Under the source paper's analysis protocol: To diagnose cytomegalovirus status from the catalog of TCR beta chain sequences, a statistical classification framework was built. Not all clones reach the TCRdb copy of this immuneACCESS table, which keeps in-frame sequences only. Checked studies attribute under half of the gap to unresolved V genes and leave the rest unexplained. V, J and clone size are taken as reported in that table, and D and trimming were inferred from the DNA itself. The sample yields fewer than 95,000 clones; around 94% were counted once. Roughly 0.6% of the sample belongs to the ten largest clones. Notes on this clone: The target of this receptor is not known. One base away there is no much larger clone; base qualities are not given.

Study-level results and caveats: In both the original and validation cohorts, the classifier was reported to diagnose cytomegalovirus status with high specificity and sensitivity. A later analysis found that TCRs clustered in the first cohort also tended to co-occur in the 120 validation repertoires, with more than 90% of cluster scores above 0. In vitro tests confirmed that three of the cytomegalovirus-associated TCR beta chains recognize cytomegalovirus antigens. A total of fewer than 200 TCR beta chains were listed by the study as associated with cytomegalovirus. All 120 or so repertoires were used to score co-occurrence in the validation cohort in a later analysis, because that analysis had no HLA typing for the cohort. Most TCR sequences were seen in very few donors, while some public TCRs were found in many individuals. According to the authors, the approach could potentially be generalized to other disease states and immunological phenotypes.

Separate from the roughly 660-subject first cohort, the validation cohort of 95 to 150 subjects was the group to which the donors belonged. Including the terminal cysteine and phenylalanine, the CDR3 comprises 15 residues. The only DNA kept is the CDR3, 45 bases in frame from the first base. Unmatched junction bases come to 9, with V trimmed by 6 bases and J by 1 base. The germline V gene supplies CDR1 MDHEN and CDR2 SYDVKM. This TCR was sampled from a woman between 18 and 29 years old in good health and CMV-seronegative. The rearrangement joined TRBV28 to TRBJ2-7; TRBD1 matches 7 bases in the middle. Input material: PBMCs. The nucleotide sequence is given as TGTGCCAGCAGGCCCGGGGACAGAGATTCCTACGAGCAGTACTTC. Its coded protein is CASRPGDRDSYEQYF. Here the CDR3 is joined to the reference TRBV28 and TRBJ2-7 genes, and the full variable domain is: DVKVTQSSRYLVKRTGEKVFLECVQDMDHENMFWYRQDPGLGLRLIYFSYDVKMKEKGDIPEGYSVSREKKERFSLILESASTNQTSMYLCASRPGDRDSYEQYFGPGTRLTVT.